The table lists the clone carrying this TCR beta chain with a few counts. Its antigen is not known. Starting from around 0.45 ug of total RNA, TCR beta cDNA was produced with a primer in the constant region. Employing slightly modified ARM-PCR, three nested multiplex PCR rounds were run, and these gave rise to the TCR beta libraries. Amplification in the first two PCR rounds was performed using TRBV1-TRBV30 forward primers and a C-beta reverse primer for around 11 cycles each. MiXCR, run by TCRdb on the multiplex PCR reads, gives a single entry per CDR3 protein. The sample has roughly 70,000 distinct CDR3 sequences, 71% seen once. The sample belongs to a study of tumor-infiltrating lymphocytes in primary liver carcinoma. General observations from the study: Blood trailed tumors significantly in top-250-clone fraction (p = 0.039).

CDR1 is SQVTM and CDR2 is ANQGSEA in the germline V gene. The CDR3 has 14 residues. The V and J ends lost 6 bases and 4 bases, in that order; junction bases with no gene match: 9. Without any cell sorting, about 19-30 mg of bulk tissue yielded co-extracted RNA and DNA. The patients lived with chronic HBV infection and had not yet received any treatment. The sampling covered five separate regions of each tumor. More than 75% viable tumor cells made up every tumor sample. Sequencing was carried out using liver tumor tissue from sampling region 4. Sample subset: tumor region T4, right-lateral pole. The chain recombines TRBV29-1 with TRBJ2-4; 7 bases are shared with TRBD1. This receptor was obtained from a man aged 35 to 55 with primary liver carcinoma and hepatitis B virus infection. As DNA, the CDR3 is TGCAGCGTGGGGTTAGGGACAGAAAAAAACATTCAGTACTTC. Translation: CSVGLGTEKNIQYF.